This T cell receptor beta chain emerged from a study of cytomegalovirus exposure and HLA in healthy donors. This clone was counted a single time. The antigen is unknown. V lost 6 bases to trimming and J lost 8 bases; unmatched junction nucleotides: 12. Germline lookup yields CDR1 WSHSY and CDR2 SAAADI. The CDR3 has 15 residues. Study-wide findings and caveats: A list of about 160 TCR beta chains associated with cytomegalovirus was given.

Here immunoSEQ multiplex PCR was the method, and the copy in TCRdb shows in-frame clones only, minus some. The sample gives over 130,000 clones, around 84% of which show up once; around 10% is in the top ten. This clonotype originated in a man in his late teens or twenties in good health and CMV-seropositive. The sample consisted of PBMCs. The V and J genes are TRBV10-2 and TRBJ2-1, with TRBD2 identical over 8 bases. This CDR3 is CASRGLSGGLDEQFF. CDR3 sequence (DNA): TGCGCCAGCAGGGGACTAAGCGGGGGCTTGGATGAGCAGTTCTTC.